This T cell receptor beta chain emerged from a study of long-term antiretroviral therapy in people with HIV. About this clone: Its antigen is unknown.

Study-wide results and limits: Upon ART, diversity increased but remained lower than transplant donor controls.

This CDR3 region has 13 residues. V dropped 6 bases and J dropped 7 bases, with 12 bases sitting between them. CDR1 is SGHTA and CDR2 is FQGTGA in the germline V gene. Researchers report immunoSEQ v3.0 was run at survey level. Repertoires were generated with immunoSEQ multiplex PCR, while TCRdb's copy carries only in-frame clones and drops some. Here the sample spans over 30,000 clones, roughly nine tenths being singletons. The sequence was obtained from a man between 18 and 35 years old with HIV. The J gene is TRBJ2-2, the V gene TRBV7-3; no clear D gene. The sample consisted of unsorted PBMCs, taken 1.1 years after starting antiretroviral therapy. CDR3 bases: TGTGCCAGCAGTCAAAAGACGGGCGGGGAGCTGTTTTTT. It encodes CASSQKTGGELFF. Full variable domain (rest looked up from reference TRBV7-3 and TRBJ2-2): GAGVSQTPSNKVTEKGKYVELRCDPISGHTALYWYRQSLGQGPEFLIYFQGTGAADDSGLPNDRFFAVRPEGSVSTLKIQRTERGDSAVYLCASSQKTGGELFFGEGSRLTVL.